This TCR beta chain originates from a study of blood T cell repertoires in COVID-19. The germline V gene has CDR1 SEHNR and CDR2 FQNEAQ (reference sequence). V lost 2 bases and J 0 bases, leaving 9 bases between the germline ends. This CDR3 is built from 15 residues. Assay used: immunoSEQ multiplex PCR; TCRdb lists only in-frame clones, some missing. The sample carries 55,000 to 80,000 clones, 74% recorded once. The chain is built from TRBV7-9 and TRBJ2-3; D is uncertain. This clonotype originated in a woman older than 75 with acute or convalescent COVID-19. Material: peripheral blood. This chain's CDR3 is CASSLSGSSTDTQYF. The CDR3 DNA reads as TGTGCCAGCAGCTTATCCGGGTCTAGCACAGATACGCAGTATTTT.